The 15 T cell receptor beta chains presented below share a single source sample, sequenced in a study of CD8+CD57+ T cells in acquired aplastic anemia. Flow cytometry had shown expanded CD8+CD57+ cells in the patients chosen for sequencing. The TCR beta profiling, which covered VDJ combination and CDR3 sequence, was carried out using genomic DNA as the template. TCRdb re-analysed the reads in MiXCR, keeping a single row per CDR3 protein. The table includes 200,000 to 250,000 distinct CDR3 sequences, over 55% detected once. The sample was sorted CD4+, CD8+, or CD8+CD57+ T cells (not recorded which) from PBMCs. The receptors stem from a human donor with aplastic anemia.

The chain has TRBV10-1 and TRBJ1-2; D not resolved. Per germline, CDR1 WNHNN and CDR2 SYGVQD (reference sequence). The CDR3 is 13 residues long. The V end was cut by 4 bases, the J end by 5 bases, with 11 bases between. In DNA form, the CDR3 reads TGCGCCAGCAGTGGCCAGGTCGGGTATGGCTACACCTTC. It translates to CASSGQVGYGYTF.

The chain combines TRBV20-1 with TRBJ2-3; 13 bases agree with TRBD2. The CDR3 is made up of 14 amino acids. The junction had 3 bases not matched to a gene; V was cut back by 6 bases and J by 3 bases. From germline, CDR1 is DFQATT and CDR2 SNEGSKA (reference sequence). The CDR3 DNA follows: TGCAGTGCACCGACTAGCGGGGGGACAGATACGCAGTATTTT. Its translation: CSAPTSGGTDTQYF.

This clonotype was seen just once. V gene TRBV7-2 combines with J gene TRBJ1-3; no reliable D call. The CDR3 length is 14 residues. V gave up 5 bases and J gave up 8 bases, with 16 bases separating them. The V gene's germline CDR1 is SGHTA and CDR2 FQGNSA. The CDR3 region is CASSRTIGVDTIYF. DNA of the CDR3: TGTGCCAGCAGCCGTACAATCGGGGTAGACACCATATATTTT.

The chain has TRBV6-2 or TRBV6-3 and TRBJ2-2; D gene ambiguous. Trimming took off 6 bases at V and 8 bases at J, with 7 bases between the two ends. CDR3 length: 11 amino acids. Germline CDR1 is MNHEY and CDR2 is SVGEGT. CDR3 DNA: TGTGCCAGCAGGGCCCCGGGGGAGCTGTTTTTT. It yields the protein CASRAPGELFF.

The V and J genes are TRBV20-1 and TRBJ2-5; the match to TRBD2 covers 7 bases. This CDR3 is 15 amino acids long. V gave up 5 bases and J gave up 2 bases; unmatched junction bases: 11. In germline, CDR1 is DFQATT, CDR2 SNEGSKA (reference sequence). The CDR3 bases are TGCAGTGCTCAACACCCGGGACTATGGCAAGAGACCCAGTACTTC. Its translation: CSAQHPGLWQETQYF.

With respect to this clonotype: Since no conserved phenylalanine or tryptophan closes the CDR3, a read error is the likely cause. The chain combines TRBV10-3 with TRBJ2-3; a possible D gene is TRBD1 (6 bases). CDR3 length: 11 amino acids. CDR1 and CDR2 from the germline V gene are ENHRY and SYGVKD. Trimming shortened V by 4 bases and J by 11 bases, and 10 bases separated the two germline ends. As DNA, the CDR3 is TGTGCCATCAGTGGACCGGGACAGCAGTATCTT. It specifies CAISGPGQQYL.

This chain uses TRBV2 with TRBJ1-1; D might be TRBD1 (6 bases). Trimming cost V 7 bases and J 5 bases, with 14 bases left between them. There are 13 residues in the CDR3. Per the germline V gene, CDR1 is SNHLY and CDR2 is FYNNEI. The CDR3 reads CASTSRQATEAFF. For the CDR3, the DNA is TGTGCCAGCACCTCCCGACAGGCTACTGAAGCTTTCTTT.

The chain is built from TRBV14 and TRBJ2-7; D is ambiguous. The CDR3 totals 15 residues. Germline assignment: CDR1 SGHDN and CDR2 FVKESK. Trimming pared 5 bases from V and 2 bases from J, leaving 16 bases between. The CDR3 DNA reads as TGTGCCAGCAGCGAAGGGCAGCCAATGCCCTACGAGCAGTACTTC. Translating it yields CASSEGQPMPYEQYF.

The chain couples TRBV20-1 to TRBJ2-1, with D unresolved. The CDR3 length is 10 residues. With 6 bases removed from V and 6 bases from J, the gap between germline ends came to 6 bases. CDR1 is DFQATT and CDR2 is SNEGSKA in the germline V gene (reference sequence). Written as DNA, the CDR3 is TGCAGTGCGGCCGGCAATGAGCAGTTCTTC. Its translation: CSAAGNEQFF.

J is TRBJ2-4 and V is TRBV15; weak D call: TRBD1 (6 bases). V was cut by 3 bases and J by 6 bases, with 9 bases left in between. This CDR3 contains 13 residues. Germline CDR1 reads LNHNV; CDR2 reads YYDKDF (reference sequence). CDR3 nucleotides: TGTGCCACCAGCAGCGGGACAAGAAACATTCAGTACTTC. It is translated as CATSSGTRNIQYF.

The V gene is TRBV2, the J gene TRBJ1-4, with 7 nucleotides matching TRBD1. V lost 6 bases to trimming and J lost 14 bases; unmatched junction nucleotides: 9. Germline CDR1 and CDR2: SNHLY and FYNNEI. The CDR3 covers 12 residues. The CDR3 protein is CASRYTQGYLFF. In nucleotides, the CDR3 is TGTGCCAGCAGATACACACAGGGGTATCTGTTTTTT.

This clonotype was seen a handful of times. This chain connects TRBV5-5 to TRBJ2-2, with no clear D. This CDR3 region has 14 residues. The V end was cut by 1 base, the J end by 3 bases, with 7 bases between. Germline CDR1 SGHKS, CDR2 YYEKEE (reference sequence). The CDR3 region has the DNA TGTGCCAGCAGCTTGTCCAGATACACCGGGGAGCTGTTTTTT. It codes for CASSLSRYTGELFF. The full variable domain, its missing parts supplied by reference TRBV5-5 and TRBJ2-2, is DAGVTQSPTHLIKTRGQQVTLRCSPISGHKSVSWYQQVLGQGPQFIFQYYEKEERGRGNFPDRFSARQFPNYSSELNVNALLLGDSALYLCASSLSRYTGELFFGEGSRLTVL.

V usage is TRBV4-3 and J usage is TRBJ2-3, with a tentative D call TRBD2 (6 bases). The CDR3 totals 14 residues. V shed 1 base and J shed 4 bases, with 9 bases lying between them. Germline V gene data show CDR1 as LGHNA and CDR2 as YSLEER. CDR3 DNA: TGCGCCAGCAGCCAAGCGGAGGGGTCAGATACGCAGTATTTT. Encoded protein: CASSQAEGSDTQYF.

The V gene is TRBV15, the J gene TRBJ1-1; perhaps TRBD1 as D (6 bases). CDR1 is LNHNV and CDR2 is YYDKDF in the germline V gene (reference sequence). Trimming pared 8 bases from V and 8 bases from J, leaving 18 bases between. CDR3 length equals 13 residues. CDR3 residues: CATEPTGSYEAFF. The CDR3 region has the DNA TGTGCCACCGAGCCGACAGGCTCCTACGAAGCTTTCTTT.

The CDR3, as DNA: TGTGCCAGCAGTGGATATGGACTGGGCAATCAGCCCCAGCATTTT. Protein sequence: CASSGYGLGNQPQHF. The chain uses TRBV2 and TRBJ1-5; D remains ambiguous. The CDR3 is made up of 15 amino acids. Trimming shortened V by 4 bases and J by 2 bases, and 12 bases separated the two germline ends. Germline V gene sequence: CDR1 SNHLY, CDR2 FYNNEI.